Sequencing of this T cell receptor beta chain was carried out in a study of blood T cells in healthy people across ages. Background on the study: Researchers report that template switching captured about one barcoded beta molecule per two T cells.

Through a sample-barcoded 5' primer and a J-beta primer mix, a second PCR was run for about 7 to 12 cycles. TCRdb re-analysed the 5' RACE reads in MiXCR, keeping a single row per CDR3 protein. The sample records 1.5 million to 2 million distinct CDR3 sequences, just under 50% being singletons. On this clonotype itself: No antigen is known for it.

Germline CDR1 reads MGHDK; CDR2 reads SYGVNS. The CDR3 runs to 12 residues. Study-level points and caveats: Diversity of TCR beta correlated strongly with naive T cell percentage. Donor CMV infection status was unknown, possibly confounding age-related changes in expanded clonotypes.

The TCR comes from a woman aged 40 to 50 in good health. Sample: blood. This chain links TRBV25-1 with TRBJ2-4; no clear D gene. The DNA end is more similar to TRBJ2-7, so the J call may be wrong. DNA of the CDR3: TGTGCCAGCAGGGACCGGACGACCGAGCAGTACTTC. This codes for CASRDRTTEQYF.